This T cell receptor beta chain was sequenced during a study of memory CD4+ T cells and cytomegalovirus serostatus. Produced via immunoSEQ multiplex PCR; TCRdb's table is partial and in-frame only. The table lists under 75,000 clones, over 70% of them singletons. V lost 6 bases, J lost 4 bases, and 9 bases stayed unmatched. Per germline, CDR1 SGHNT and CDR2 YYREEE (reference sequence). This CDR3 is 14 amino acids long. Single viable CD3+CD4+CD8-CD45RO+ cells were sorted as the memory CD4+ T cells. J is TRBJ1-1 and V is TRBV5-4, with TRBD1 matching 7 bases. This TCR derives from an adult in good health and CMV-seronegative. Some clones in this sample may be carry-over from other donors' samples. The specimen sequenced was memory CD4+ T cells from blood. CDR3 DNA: TGTGCCAGCACGGACAGGACCGGGGGCACTGAAGCTTTCTTT. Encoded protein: CASTDRTGGTEAFF.